These 6 T cell receptor beta chains were sequenced from one sample in a study of T cell responses to AZD1222 COVID-19 vaccine. TCRdb keeps only in-frame clones here, not all; method: immunoSEQ multiplex PCR. The sample has more than 150,000 clones; more than 75% are singletons. Here the sequenced sample was peripheral blood, taken on day 0 of AZD1222 vaccination. Every receptor here comes from an adult in good health.

The chain combines TRBV7-9 with TRBJ2-7; a possible D gene is TRBD2 (6 bases). CDR1 is SEHNR, CDR2 FQNEAQ, per germline (reference sequence). The CDR3 runs to 13 residues. With 10 bases removed from V and 1 base from J, the gap between germline ends came to 14 bases. DNA for the CDR3: TGTGCCACCAGATCCGGGGGTTCCTACGAGCAGTACTTC. It yields the protein CATRSGGSYEQYF.

The CDR3 loop is CASSIGGQGLAGSYEQFF. In DNA form, the CDR3 reads TGTGCCAGTAGTATAGGGGGCCAGGGACTAGCGGGGTCCTATGAGCAGTTCTTC. The rearrangement uses TRBV19 and TRBJ2-1, with 13 bases identical to TRBD2. Germline V gene lookup returns CDR1 LNHDA and CDR2 SQIVND (reference sequence). There are 18 residues in the CDR3. The trim removed 1 base at V and 8 bases at J, leaving 11 bases unmatched.

The chain's CDR3 is CASSFGTRNTGELFF. For the CDR3, the DNA is TGTGCCAGCAGTTTCGGGACTAGGAACACCGGGGAGCTGTTTTTT. V usage is TRBV27 and J usage is TRBJ2-2; 8 positions agree with TRBD2. The CDR3 loop spans 15 amino acids. The junction had 1 base not matched to a gene; V was cut back by 3 bases and J by 1 base. In germline, CDR1 is MNHEY, CDR2 SMNVEV (reference sequence).

This clone was observed a single time. The chain employs TRBV5-4 and TRBJ1-2; the match to TRBD1 covers 10 bases. The CDR3 loop spans 14 amino acids. Trimming at V came to 3 bases and at J to 7 bases, leaving 6 bases not matched to a gene. From germline, CDR1 is SGHNT and CDR2 YYREEE (reference sequence). CDR3 nucleotides: TGTGCCAGCAGCTCTAGGGACAGGGGAACTGGCTACACCTTC. Amino acids: CASSSRDRGTGYTF.

The chain links TRBV7-3 to TRBJ2-3; 7 positions agree with TRBD2. Germline-derived CDR1 and CDR2 are SGHTA and FQGTGA. Unmatched junction bases numbered 9, after V lost 5 bases and J lost 4 bases. The CDR3 totals 15 residues. This chain's CDR3 is CASSLSNSGPDTQYF. CDR3 in DNA: TGTGCCAGCAGCCTCAGTAATAGCGGGCCAGATACGCAGTATTTT.

This clone is a singleton in its sample. This chain links TRBV6-2 or TRBV6-3 with TRBJ2-7, with TRBD1 identical over 7 bases. CDR1 is MNHEY, CDR2 SVGEGT, per germline. The CDR3 has 15 amino acids. V shed 5 bases and J 1 base; nucleotides not matched to a gene: 8. As DNA, the CDR3 is TGTGCCAGCAGTCTTACAGGGGAATCTTCCTACGAGCAGTACTTC. Its translation: CASSLTGESSYEQYF.